These 32 T cell receptor beta chains share one sample of origin, sequenced in a study of CD8+CD57+ T cells in acquired aplastic anemia. Sequencing was done on patients that had shown CD8+CD57+ cell expansion by flow cytometry. TCR beta VDJ combinations and CDR3 sequences were profiled from genomic DNA. TCRdb redid the calling of the reads with MiXCR, one entry per CDR3 protein. In the table there are some 180,000 distinct CDR3 sequences, about three fifths of which are singletons. The sequencing input was sorted CD4+, CD8+, or CD8+CD57+ T cells (not recorded which) from PBMCs. These receptor sequences come from a human donor with aplastic anemia.

A few counts support this clonotype. This chain connects TRBV2 to TRBJ2-5; 7 bases map to TRBD1. The CDR3 covers 14 residues. The germline CDR1 and CDR2 sequences are SNHLY and FYNNEI. The V gene end was trimmed by 1 base and the J gene end by 4 bases; junction bases not matched to a gene: 3. The CDR3 spells CASSEGPGGETQYF. The CDR3 DNA reads as TGTGCCAGCAGTGAAGGGCCAGGGGGAGAGACCCAGTACTTC.

This clonotype was counted at least ten times. The genes are TRBV7-9 and TRBJ2-2, with D perhaps TRBD1 (6 bases). The CDR3 covers 15 residues. Trimming took off 4 bases at V and 1 base at J, with 10 bases between the two ends. Germline CDR1 reads SEHNR; CDR2 reads FQNEAQ (reference sequence). The CDR3 DNA reads TGTGCCAGCAGCTATGCAGGGGTGAACACCGGGGAGCTGTTTTTT. This sequence encodes CASSYAGVNTGELFF. Using reference TRBV7-9 and TRBJ2-2 for the parts outside the CDR3, the full variable domain is DTGVSQNPRHKITKRGQNVTFRCDPISEHNRLYWYRQTLGQGPEFLTYFQNEAQLEKSRLLSDRFSAERPKGSFSTLEIQRTEQGDSAMYLCASSYAGVNTGELFFGEGSRLTVL.

The rearrangement links TRBV20-1 to TRBJ1-6; 8 positions match TRBD1. With V trimmed by 0 bases and J by 5 bases, 6 bases remained unmatched. CDR1 DFQATT and CDR2 SNEGSKA come from the germline V gene (reference sequence). This CDR3 has 16 amino acids. CDR3 loop: CSARDRPGQDNSPLHF. The DNA of the CDR3 is TGCAGTGCTAGAGACCGCCCGGGACAGGATAATTCACCCCTCCACTTT.

V and J are TRBV7-8 and TRBJ2-7, with a tentative D call TRBD1 (5 bases). V lost 9 bases to trimming and J lost 2 bases, with 17 bases between them. Per the germline V gene, CDR1 is SGHVS and CDR2 is FQNEAQ. This CDR3 contains 14 residues. Here the CDR3 reads CASRDQGFPYEQYF. CDR3 DNA sequence: TGTGCCAGTCGAGACCAGGGCTTCCCCTACGAGCAGTACTTC.

The chain recombines TRBV7-3 with TRBJ2-5, with D maybe TRBD2 (6 bases). Trimming took off 5 bases at V and 2 bases at J, with 12 bases between the two ends. The germline V gene has CDR1 SGHTA and CDR2 FQGTGA. The CDR3 spans 14 residues. CDR3 nucleotide sequence: TGTGCCAGCAGCCCCGGGGGTGGGCAAGAGACCCAGTACTTC. This gives the protein CASSPGGGQETQYF.

The chain is built from TRBV10-3 and TRBJ1-5, with TRBD1 matching over 12 bases. Germline V gene sequence: CDR1 ENHRY, CDR2 SYGVKD. The length of the CDR3 is 16 residues. Trimming removed 4 bases from V and 6 bases from J; junction bases left unmatched: 7. CDR3 sequence reads: CAISGTGTGGGQPQHF. CDR3 bases: TGTGCCATCAGTGGAACCGGGACAGGGGGCGGTCAGCCCCAGCATTTT.

V is TRBV7-2 and J is TRBJ1-4; no definite D call. Trimming stripped 5 bases from V and 6 bases from J, with 10 bases between. The CDR3 has 13 residues. The germline V gene has CDR1 SGHTA and CDR2 FQGNSA. In nucleotides, the CDR3 is TGTGCCAGCAGCCCGGGCCTGCATGAAAAACTGTTTTTT. Its protein product is CASSPGLHEKLFF.

This rearrangement joins TRBV25-1 to TRBJ2-7; D may be TRBD2 (5 bases). Per the germline V gene, CDR1 is MGHDK and CDR2 is SYGVNS. V lost 5 bases, J lost 4 bases, and 18 bases lay in between. This CDR3 comprises 15 residues. CDR3 DNA sequence: TGTGCCAGCAGTAAACCCGGGATACGATCATACGAGCAGTACTTC. It encodes CASSKPGIRSYEQYF.

V is TRBV12-3 or TRBV12-4 and J is TRBJ2-2; a possible D gene is TRBD2 (5 bases). The CDR3 is 12 residues long. V lost 5 bases, J lost 7 bases, and 8 bases lay in between. The CDR3 bases are TGTGCCAGCAGTCCTACTAGCGGGGAGCTGTTTTTT. This gives the protein CASSPTSGELFF.

The chain has TRBV20-1 and TRBJ2-7; D might be TRBD1 (6 bases). Per the germline V gene, CDR1 is DFQATT and CDR2 is SNEGSKA (reference sequence). V was pared by 7 bases and J by 2 bases, with 12 bases between. The CDR3 is made up of 12 amino acids. The CDR3 is CSGSDRTYEQYF. The CDR3 bases are TGCAGTGGATCCGACAGGACCTACGAGCAGTACTTC.

The J gene is TRBJ2-1, the V gene TRBV24-1, with D perhaps being TRBD1 or TRBD2 (5 bases each). The CDR3 covers 16 residues. Germline assignment: CDR1 KGHDR and CDR2 SFDVKD. The ends were cut back, 9 bases at V and 7 bases at J, with 24 bases in the middle. The CDR3 region has the DNA TGTGCCACCCAGCCGACGAGGGGCGGGCGGATGAATGAGCAGTTCTTC. Protein product: CATQPTRGGRMNEQFF.

The rearrangement joins TRBV7-2 to TRBJ1-2, with TRBD1 identical over 10 bases. CDR1 is SGHTA and CDR2 is FQGNSA in the germline V gene. This CDR3 is built from 15 residues. V was pared by 5 bases and J by 11 bases, with 14 bases of the junction left unmatched. The CDR3 DNA reads TGTGCCAGCAGCGCCCTCTTCGGGACAGGGGATCGTTACACCTTC. Its protein product is CASSALFGTGDRYTF.

The J gene is TRBJ2-1, the V gene TRBV27; 8 bases are shared with TRBD1. Germline trimming cut 6 bases from V and 5 bases from J; bases unmatched to any gene: 18. The germline V gene has CDR1 MNHEY and CDR2 SMNVEV (reference sequence). The CDR3 has 18 amino acids. The CDR3 DNA sequence: TGTGCCAGCAGGCGGGGTAGCAGGGGGCCCCCGGGGGACAATGAGCAGTTCTTC. Encoded protein: CASRRGSRGPPGDNEQFF.

On this clonotype itself: The junction departs from germline at one end; a sequencing error may be responsible. The chain joins TRBV6-1 to TRBJ1-1; possible D gene TRBD1, 6 bases. Germline CDR1 and CDR2: MNHNS and SASEGT. CDR3 length: 13 amino acids. CDR3 sequence: CASSEGIPGHRVF. The CDR3 nucleotides read TGTGCCAGCAGTGAAGGGATCCCGGGACACCGTGTATTT.

Concerning this clonotype itself: Mismatch with germline at one junction end may stem from a read error. V is TRBV7-7 and J is TRBJ1-4; TRBD1 aligns across 9 bases. The CDR3 runs to 16 residues. Germline V gene data show CDR1 as SSHAT and CDR2 as FNYEAQ (reference sequence). Here the CDR3 reads CASSLGGTGTNEKLFF. The CDR3 DNA sequence: TGTGCTAGCAGCTTAGGGGGGACAGGGACTAATGAAAAACTGTTTTTT.

For the CDR3, the DNA is TGTGCCATCAGTGGGTCCTCGACAGGGGGCACAGATACGCAGTATTTT. Its translation is CAISGSSTGGTDTQYF. This chain connects TRBV10-3 to TRBJ2-3; 8 bases are shared with TRBD1. This CDR3 has 16 residues. Trimming removed 4 bases from V and 1 base from J; junction bases left unmatched: 7. The germline V gene encodes CDR1 ENHRY and CDR2 SYGVKD.

Remarks on this clonotype: One end of the junction fails to match germline, which may point to a read error. V usage is TRBV4-1 and J usage is TRBJ1-6; no clear D gene. The CDR3 spans 16 residues. Germline V CDR1 and CDR2: MGHRA, YSYEKL. The CDR3 nucleotides are TGCGCCAGCAGCCAAAAACCCCCGACGGGGAATTCACCCCTCCGCTTT. This gives the protein CASSQKPPTGNSPLRF.

This clonotype was counted only a few times. This may arise from a read error, as a much more abundant clone is one base away. The chain is built from TRBV9 and TRBJ1-1; TRBD1 matches at 8 bases. Germline V gene data show CDR1 as SGDLS and CDR2 as YYNGEE. The CDR3 has 14 amino acids. DNA of the CDR3: TGTGCCAACAGCTGGACAGGGTCGAACACTGAAGCTTTCTTT. Translating it yields CANSWTGSNTEAFF.

This clonotype has a count of ten or more. This chain joins TRBV19 and TRBJ1-4; 8 bases are shared with TRBD1. Germline CDR1 reads LNHDA; CDR2 reads SQIVND (reference sequence). V was clipped by 4 bases and J by 6 bases; unmatched bases: 7. The CDR3 is 15 amino acids. CDR3 residues: CASSKLGQGDEKLFF. The CDR3 coding sequence is TGTGCCAGTAGTAAATTAGGACAGGGAGATGAAAAACTGTTTTTT.

This clonotype has a count of ten or more. The rearrangement links TRBV19 to TRBJ1-2, with no clear D. The CDR3 extends over 14 amino acids. Trimming shortened V by 7 bases and J by 0 bases, and 12 bases separated the two germline ends. In germline, CDR1 is LNHDA, CDR2 SQIVND (reference sequence). The CDR3 loop is CASNDPDPNYGYTF. DNA of the CDR3: TGTGCCAGTAATGATCCGGACCCTAACTATGGCTACACCTTC.

J is TRBJ2-1 and V is TRBV9; 11 bases fit TRBD2. Per the germline V gene, CDR1 is SGDLS and CDR2 is YYNGEE. V shed 3 bases and J 9 bases; nucleotides not matched to a gene: 11. The CDR3 loop spans 16 amino acids. For the CDR3, the DNA is TGTGCCAGCAGCGACCGGACTAGCGGGCCGAAGAGTGAGCAGTTCTTC. Translating gives CASSDRTSGPKSEQFF.

This clonotype was seen a few times. This chain connects TRBV7-8 to TRBJ2-7; the D is unclear. The germline CDR1 and CDR2 sequences are SGHVS and FQNEAQ. V lost 2 bases and J lost 5, with 7 bases in between. The CDR3 covers 12 residues. CDR3 in amino acids: CASSLMPHEQYF. In DNA form, the CDR3 reads TGTGCCAGCAGCTTAATGCCTCACGAGCAGTACTTC.

The chain has TRBV12-3 or TRBV12-4 and TRBJ2-3, with D possibly being TRBD2 (6 bases). CDR3 length: 16 residues. Trimming cost V 5 bases and J 3 bases, with 18 bases left between them. The CDR3 loop is CASSPRGWTETDTQYF. In nucleotides, the CDR3 is TGTGCCAGCAGTCCCCGGGGGTGGACTGAGACAGATACGCAGTATTTT.

This rearrangement joins TRBV20-1 to TRBJ2-5; D remains unclear. The CDR3 contains 11 residues. Germline CDR1 reads DFQATT; CDR2 reads SNEGSKA (reference sequence). The V end was cut by 5 bases, the J end by 6 bases, with 10 bases between. CDR3 sequence (DNA): TGCAGTGCTCCTCTTGGCCAGACCCAGTACTTC. Amino acid sequence: CSAPLGQTQYF.

This chain connects TRBV20-1 to TRBJ2-7; D is ambiguous. Trimming removed 1 base from V and 5 bases from J, with 12 bases in between. Germline values: CDR1 DFQATT, CDR2 SNEGSKA (reference sequence). CDR3 length: 13 amino acids. This CDR3 reads CSARARYQDEQYF. CDR3 nucleotide sequence: TGCAGTGCTAGAGCCCGTTACCAAGACGAGCAGTACTTC.

This chain links TRBV7-9 with TRBJ2-3; D is perhaps TRBD2 (6 bases). The V end lost 8 bases, the J end lost 0 bases, and 9 bases lay between the germline ends. This CDR3 spans 13 amino acids. Looked up from germline, CDR1 is SEHNR and CDR2 is FQNEAQ (reference sequence). The CDR3 here is CASRERSTDTQYF. The CDR3 nucleotides are TGTGCCAGCCGGGAGCGTAGCACAGATACGCAGTATTTT.

In its sample, this clonotype was seen many times. The genes are TRBV7-6 and TRBJ1-1, with D possibly TRBD1 on 6 matching bases. Trimming took off 5 bases at V and 0 bases at J, with 7 bases between the two ends. This CDR3 is 13 amino acids long. CDR1 SGHVS and CDR2 FNYEAQ come from the germline V gene. CDR3 sequence: CASSQGMNTEAFF. In DNA form, the CDR3 reads TGTGCCAGCAGCCAGGGGATGAACACTGAAGCTTTCTTT. The full variable domain, its missing parts supplied by reference TRBV7-6 and TRBJ1-1, is GAGVSQSPRYKVTKRGQDVALRCDPISGHVSLYWYRQALGQGPEFLTYFNYEAQQDKSGLPNDRFSAERPEGSISTLTIQRTEQRDSAMYRCASSQGMNTEAFFGQGTRLTVV.

The V and J genes are TRBV29-1 and TRBJ2-7; D remains unclear. The germline V gene encodes CDR1 SQVTM and CDR2 ANQGSEA. Trimming pared 7 bases from V and 2 bases from J, leaving 12 bases between. The CDR3 is made up of 12 amino acids. CDR3 in amino acids: CSAKTPTYEQYF. The CDR3 DNA reads TGCAGCGCTAAGACTCCAACCTACGAGCAGTACTTC.

The V call is TRBV7-2, the J call TRBJ2-1, with TRBD1 matching over 12 bases. Germline loops: CDR1 SGHTA, CDR2 FQGNSA. V dropped 5 bases and J dropped 8; count of bases not matched to a gene: 10. This CDR3 has 16 residues. The CDR3 loop reads CASSLHLGTGGDEQFF. The CDR3, as DNA: TGTGCCAGCAGCCTACACCTCGGGACAGGGGGCGATGAGCAGTTCTTC.

This clonotype was observed a single time. The chain links TRBV7-2 to TRBJ1-2; unclear D gene. CDR1 is SGHTA and CDR2 is FQGNSA in the germline V gene. This CDR3 is built from 14 residues. Trimming shortened V by 5 bases and J by 8 bases, and 18 bases separated the two germline ends. CDR3 loop: CASSHLRGSAGYTF. The CDR3 bases are TGTGCCAGCAGCCACTTGAGAGGGTCTGCCGGCTACACCTTC.

This clonotype was found many times. The chain combines TRBV4-2 with TRBJ1-1, with D possibly being TRBD1 (5 bases). V was clipped by 0 bases and J by 5 bases, with 7 bases between them. Germline lookup yields CDR1 LGHNA and CDR2 YNFKEQ. This CDR3 region has 13 residues. This chain's CDR3 is CASSQDRGTEAFF. The CDR3 DNA sequence: TGTGCCAGCAGCCAAGATAGGGGAACTGAAGCTTTCTTT.

The table lists this clonotype with many counts. This chain joins TRBV7-9 and TRBJ2-1, with TRBD1 matching over 8 bases. Germline loops: CDR1 SEHNR, CDR2 FQNEAQ (reference sequence). The CDR3 is 12 amino acids. The trim removed 5 bases at V and 14 bases at J, leaving 8 bases unmatched. DNA for the CDR3: TGTGCCAGCAGCCATGAGACAGGGGAGGAGTTCTTC. Residues: CASSHETGEEFF.